This entry features one T cell receptor (beta chain) sequence. The sample belongs to a study of blood T cell repertoires in COVID-19. Study overall: COVID-19 samples, acute and convalescent, were from the United States, Italy and Spain. In each case, the material was cDNA or gDNA derived from T cells, B-cell-depleted T cells, or PBMCs.

The CDR3 has 14 amino acids. V was pared by 2 bases and J by 5 bases, with 3 bases of the junction left unmatched. Germline-derived CDR1 and CDR2 are MGHRA and YSYEKL. In Seattle, patients joined the study during active infection and were tracked longitudinally. Per the authors' pipeline: Using reference gene primer amplification, nucleated cell counts were estimated. The repertoire was sequenced with immunoSEQ multiplex PCR; TCRdb's copy has only in-frame clones and lacks some. Clonal size and the V and J genes are those of that table, whereas D and trimming came from the DNA. This sample has around 260,000 clones; more than 85% occur once, and the top ten carry 2.5% to 3%.

This receptor was taken from a person under 35 with COVID-19, enrolled during active disease. The V gene is TRBV4-1, the J gene TRBJ2-1; 7 bases align to TRBD2. Sequenced sample: peripheral blood. Written as DNA, the CDR3 is TGCGCCAGCAGCCAACCGGGAGGAAACAATGAGCAGTTCTTC. As protein: CASSQPGGNNEQFF.